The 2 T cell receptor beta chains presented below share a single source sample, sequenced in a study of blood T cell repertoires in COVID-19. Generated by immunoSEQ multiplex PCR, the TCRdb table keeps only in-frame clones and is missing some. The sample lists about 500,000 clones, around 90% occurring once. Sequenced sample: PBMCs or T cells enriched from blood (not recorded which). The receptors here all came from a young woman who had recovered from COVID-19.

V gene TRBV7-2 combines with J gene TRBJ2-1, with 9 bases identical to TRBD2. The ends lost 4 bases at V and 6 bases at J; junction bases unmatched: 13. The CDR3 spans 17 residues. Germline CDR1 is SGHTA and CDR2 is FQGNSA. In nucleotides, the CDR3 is TGTGCCAGCAGCTCCCTTCGAGCGGGGGGCTTATCCAATGAGCAGTTCTTC. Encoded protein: CASSSLRAGGLSNEQFF.

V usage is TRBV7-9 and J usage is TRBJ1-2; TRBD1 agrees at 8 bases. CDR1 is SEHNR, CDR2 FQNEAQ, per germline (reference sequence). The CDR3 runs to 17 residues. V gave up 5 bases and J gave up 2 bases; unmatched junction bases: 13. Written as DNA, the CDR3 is TGTGCCAGCAGCCTCGACAGGGGTCCCTTATCGAACTATGGCTACACCTTC. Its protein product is CASSLDRGPLSNYGYTF.